This TCR beta chain was identified in a study of T cells in localized non-small cell lung cancer. The assay was immunoSEQ multiplex PCR, and TCRdb's table has in-frame clones only and misses some. The sample contains roughly 21,000 clones, around 85% of which appear only once. CDR1 and CDR2 from the germline V gene are SGHDT and YYEEEE. The CDR3 covers 12 residues. Overall study results and limits: Exceeding tumor, uninvolved adjacent lung had the highest T cell clonality. Because sequencing included only one region (of the tumor), heterogeneity remains possible.

On this clone: Its antigen is still unknown. The junction does not match germline at one end; this may be a read error.

The source of this sequence is a man between 40 and 69 years old with stage I lung adenocarcinoma. The chain couples TRBV5-6 to TRBJ2-7; no definite D call. The source was peripheral blood, collected before any cancer treatment. The DNA for the CDR3 is TGTGCCAGCAGCTTAATGTCGGCAGCCAGCGTGTTC. This codes for CASSLMSAASVF.